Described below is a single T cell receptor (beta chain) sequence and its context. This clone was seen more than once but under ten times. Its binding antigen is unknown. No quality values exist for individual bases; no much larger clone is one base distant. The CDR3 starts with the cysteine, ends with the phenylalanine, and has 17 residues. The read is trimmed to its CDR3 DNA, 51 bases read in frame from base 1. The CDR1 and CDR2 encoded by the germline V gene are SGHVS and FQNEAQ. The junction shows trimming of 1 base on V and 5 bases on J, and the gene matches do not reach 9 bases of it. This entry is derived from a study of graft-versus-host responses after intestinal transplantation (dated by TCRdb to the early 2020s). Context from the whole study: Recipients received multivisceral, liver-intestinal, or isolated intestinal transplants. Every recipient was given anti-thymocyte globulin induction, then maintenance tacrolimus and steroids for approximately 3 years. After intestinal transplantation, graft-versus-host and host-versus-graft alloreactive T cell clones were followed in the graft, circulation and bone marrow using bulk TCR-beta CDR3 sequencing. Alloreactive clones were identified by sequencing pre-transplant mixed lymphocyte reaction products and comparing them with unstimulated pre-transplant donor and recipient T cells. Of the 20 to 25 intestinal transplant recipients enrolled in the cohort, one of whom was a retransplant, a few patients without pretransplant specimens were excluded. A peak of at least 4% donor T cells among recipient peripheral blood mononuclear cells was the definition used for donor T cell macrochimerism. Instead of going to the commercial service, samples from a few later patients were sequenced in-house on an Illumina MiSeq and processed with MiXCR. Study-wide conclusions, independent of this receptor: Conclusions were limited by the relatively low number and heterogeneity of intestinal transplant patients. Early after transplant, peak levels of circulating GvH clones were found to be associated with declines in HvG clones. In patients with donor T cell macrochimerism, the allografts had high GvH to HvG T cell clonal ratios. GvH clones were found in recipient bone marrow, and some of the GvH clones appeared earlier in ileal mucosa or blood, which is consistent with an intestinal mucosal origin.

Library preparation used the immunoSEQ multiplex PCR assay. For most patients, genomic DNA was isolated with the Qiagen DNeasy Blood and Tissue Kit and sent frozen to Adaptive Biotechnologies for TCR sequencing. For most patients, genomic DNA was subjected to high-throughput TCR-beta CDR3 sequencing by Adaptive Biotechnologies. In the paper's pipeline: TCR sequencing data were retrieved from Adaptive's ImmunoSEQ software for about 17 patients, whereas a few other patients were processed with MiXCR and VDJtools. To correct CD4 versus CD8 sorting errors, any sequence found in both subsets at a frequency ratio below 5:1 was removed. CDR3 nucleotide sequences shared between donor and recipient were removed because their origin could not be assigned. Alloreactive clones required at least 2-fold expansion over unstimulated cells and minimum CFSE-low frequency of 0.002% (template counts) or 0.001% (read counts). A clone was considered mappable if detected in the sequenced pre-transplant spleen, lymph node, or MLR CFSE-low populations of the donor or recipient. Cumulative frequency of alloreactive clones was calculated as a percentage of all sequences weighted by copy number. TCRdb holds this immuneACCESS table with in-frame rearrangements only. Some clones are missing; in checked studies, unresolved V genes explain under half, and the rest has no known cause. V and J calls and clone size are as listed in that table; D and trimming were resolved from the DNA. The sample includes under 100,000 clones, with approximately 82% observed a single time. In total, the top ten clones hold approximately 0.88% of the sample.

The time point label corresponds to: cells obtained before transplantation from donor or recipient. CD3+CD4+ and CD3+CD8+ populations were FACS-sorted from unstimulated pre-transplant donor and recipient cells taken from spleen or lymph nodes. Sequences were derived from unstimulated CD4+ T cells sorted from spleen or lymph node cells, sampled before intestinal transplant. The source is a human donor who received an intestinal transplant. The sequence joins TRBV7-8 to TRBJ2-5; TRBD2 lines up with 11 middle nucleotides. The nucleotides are TGTGCCAGCAGCTTAGGTTCGGCTAGCGGGGGGCTGGAGACCCAGTACTTC. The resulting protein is CASSLGSASGGLETQYF.